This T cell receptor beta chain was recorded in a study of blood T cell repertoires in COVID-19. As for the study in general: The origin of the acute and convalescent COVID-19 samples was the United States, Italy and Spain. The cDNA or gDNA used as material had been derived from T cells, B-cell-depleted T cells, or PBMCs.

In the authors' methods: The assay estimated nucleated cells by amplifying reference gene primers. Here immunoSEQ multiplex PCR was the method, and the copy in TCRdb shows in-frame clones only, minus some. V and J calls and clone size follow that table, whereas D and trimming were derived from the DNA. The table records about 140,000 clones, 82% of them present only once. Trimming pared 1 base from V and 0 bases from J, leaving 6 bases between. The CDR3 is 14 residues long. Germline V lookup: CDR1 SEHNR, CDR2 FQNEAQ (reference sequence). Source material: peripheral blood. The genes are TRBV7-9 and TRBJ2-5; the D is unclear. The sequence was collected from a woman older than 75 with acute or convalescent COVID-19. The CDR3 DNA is TGTGCCAGCAGCTTAGTCGACAACCAAGAGACCCAGTACTTC. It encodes CASSLVDNQETQYF.